Each of the 27 T cell receptor beta chains below was sequenced from the same sample in a study of blood T cell repertoires in COVID-19. Assay used: immunoSEQ multiplex PCR; TCRdb lists only in-frame clones, some missing. The table shows about 27,000 clones, with about 90% occurring only once. What was sequenced was peripheral blood. The receptors derive from a woman aged 50 to 60 with active COVID-19.

In this sample, this clone turned up once. This sequence joins TRBV18 and TRBJ2-7, with D tentatively TRBD1 (6 bases). Germline loops: CDR1 KGHSH, CDR2 LQKENI. This CDR3 is 17 amino acids long. The V and J ends lost 0 bases and 0 bases respectively, with 15 bases between them. The CDR3 bases are TGTGCCAGCTCACCACCACAGCAGGGGATGAACTCCTACGAGCAGTACTTC. Amino acid sequence: CASSPPQQGMNSYEQYF. Filled out from reference TRBV18 and TRBJ2-7, the complete variable domain reads NAGVMQNPRHLVRRRGQEARLRCSPMKGHSHVYWYRQLPEEGLKFMVYLQKENIIDESGMPKERFSAEFPKEGPSILRIQQVVRGDSAAYFCASSPPQQGMNSYEQYFGPGTRLTVT.

This rearrangement joins TRBV2 to TRBJ1-3, with unresolved D. The CDR3 runs to 11 residues. Germline CDR1 and CDR2: SNHLY and FYNNEI. Trimming shortened V by 7 bases and J by 3 bases, and 4 bases separated the two germline ends. CDR3 nucleotide sequence: TGTGCCAGCATTAGTGGAAACACCATATATTTT. Its translation: CASISGNTIYF.

DNA for the CDR3: TGCGCCAGCAGCCAACTAGCGGGTGTGTACGAGCAGTACTTC. It codes for CASSQLAGVYEQYF. This chain connects TRBV4-1 to TRBJ2-7, with 8 bases lining up with TRBD2. Germline CDR1 is MGHRA and CDR2 is YSYEKL. The CDR3 runs 14 residues. The junction had 4 bases not matched to a gene; V was cut back by 2 bases and J by 4 bases.

The chain carries TRBV28 and TRBJ1-5, with D tentatively TRBD1 (6 bases). Germline assignment: CDR1 MDHEN and CDR2 SYDVKM. The ends were cut back, 5 bases at V and 7 bases at J, with 15 bases in the middle. The CDR3 is 14 amino acids. The CDR3 is CASSLRGGVQPQHF. For the CDR3, the DNA is TGTGCCAGCAGTCTAAGGGGGGGGGTACAGCCCCAGCATTTT.

This chain joins TRBV7-9 and TRBJ1-4; 7 bases agree with TRBD1. V lost 5 bases to trimming and J lost 7 bases; unmatched junction nucleotides: 10. Looked up from germline, CDR1 is SEHNR and CDR2 is FQNEAQ (reference sequence). The CDR3 covers 15 residues. In nucleotides, the CDR3 is TGTGCCAGCAGCATTGGACAGGTCGGCTTTGAAAAACTGTTTTTT. Its protein is CASSIGQVGFEKLFF.

The table lists this clone with a count of one. The rearrangement uses TRBV28 and TRBJ1-4, with 8 bases matching TRBD1. With V trimmed by 4 bases and J by 5 bases, 18 bases remained unmatched. Germline V gene lookup returns CDR1 MDHEN and CDR2 SYDVKM. This CDR3 is 19 amino acids long. The CDR3: CASSSGTGRNRGTNEKLFF. The CDR3, as DNA: TGTGCCAGCAGTTCGGGGACAGGTCGGAACCGAGGTACGAATGAAAAACTGTTTTTT.

The chain combines TRBV11-2 with TRBJ2-7, with 7 nucleotides matching TRBD1. J lost 3 bases, V lost 5 bases, and 7 bases had no gene match. Germline V gene data show CDR1 as SGHAT and CDR2 as FQNNGV. This CDR3 contains 14 residues. The CDR3 DNA is TGTGCCAGCAGCGTAGGGACAGCTGTCTACGAGCAGTACTTC. Its protein product is CASSVGTAVYEQYF.

This clone was recorded only once. This chain links TRBV7-9 with TRBJ1-1; a possible D gene is TRBD1 (6 bases). Germline CDR1 is SEHNR and CDR2 is FQNEAQ (reference sequence). Trimming shortened V by 1 base and J by 0 bases, and 6 bases separated the two germline ends. The CDR3 sequence is 14 residues long. CDR3 nucleotides: TGTGCCAGCAGCTTAGGGACAGTGAACACTGAAGCTTTCTTT. Translating it yields CASSLGTVNTEAFF.

V usage is TRBV18 and J usage is TRBJ2-5, with 7 positions matching TRBD2. The germline V gene encodes CDR1 KGHSH and CDR2 LQKENI. CDR3 length: 15 amino acids. The trim removed 0 bases at V and 1 base at J, leaving 2 bases unmatched. The CDR3 DNA follows: TGTGCCAGCTCACCACCGGCGGGGGTCCAAGAGACCCAGTACTTC. Amino acids: CASSPPAGVQETQYF.

The rearrangement uses TRBV9 and TRBJ2-1; perhaps TRBD1 as D (6 bases). The V gene's germline CDR1 is SGDLS and CDR2 YYNGEE. Trimming left V 0 bases short and J 10 bases short, with 17 bases between. CDR3 length equals 15 residues. The CDR3: CASSVEGTTGREQFF. CDR3 coding DNA: TGTGCCAGCAGCGTAGAAGGGACAACTGGGCGAGAGCAGTTCTTC.

The genes are TRBV28 and TRBJ1-1; 9 bases align to TRBD1. CDR1 and CDR2 (germline): MDHEN, SYDVKM. The CDR3 length is 14 residues. Germline trimming cut 5 bases from V and 1 base from J; bases unmatched to any gene: 2. The CDR3: CASSRQGGNTEAFF. The DNA for the CDR3 is TGTGCCAGCAGTCGACAGGGGGGGAACACTGAAGCTTTCTTT.

The rearrangement uses TRBV18 and TRBJ2-3; D is unclear. In germline, CDR1 is KGHSH, CDR2 LQKENI. This CDR3 is 12 amino acids long. V was trimmed by 2 bases and J by 4 bases, leaving 4 bases between them. The CDR3 DNA sequence: TGTGCCAGCTCACCATCAGCAGATACGCAGTATTTT. Residues: CASSPSADTQYF.

The rearrangement links TRBV5-1 to TRBJ2-1; 7 bases align to TRBD2. Germline CDR1 reads SGHRS; CDR2 reads YFSETQ. V trimming: 5 bases; J trimming: 8 bases; junction bases outside the gene matches: 4. The CDR3 contains 12 residues. The CDR3 reads CASSGLGDEQFF. As DNA, the CDR3 is TGCGCCAGCAGTGGACTAGGGGATGAGCAGTTCTTC.

The chain uses TRBV6-5 and TRBJ1-1, with D possibly being TRBD1 (6 bases). The V and J ends lost 5 bases and 2 bases respectively, with 12 bases between them. The CDR3 totals 14 residues. Germline V gives CDR1 MNHEY, CDR2 SVGAGI. CDR3 sequence: CASSRGTSNTEAFF. Here the CDR3 DNA reads TGTGCCAGCAGTAGGGGGACGAGTAACACTGAAGCTTTCTTT.

This clone was recorded a few times. The rearrangement links TRBV7-7 to TRBJ2-7; 9 bases align to TRBD1. Germline V lookup: CDR1 SSHAT, CDR2 FNYEAQ (reference sequence). The CDR3 contains 14 residues. V was pared by 5 bases and J by 3 bases, with 5 bases of the junction left unmatched. The CDR3 coding sequence is TGTGCCAGCAGCCCGGACAGGGGAGGCTACGAGCAGTACTTC. It is translated as CASSPDRGGYEQYF.

The rearrangement uses TRBV6-5 and TRBJ1-5; D may be TRBD1 (5 bases). V was trimmed by 7 bases and J by 6 bases, leaving 13 bases between them. This CDR3 is built from 13 residues. Looked up from germline, CDR1 is MNHEY and CDR2 is SVGAGI. Here the CDR3 reads CASTGGSAQPQHF. In DNA, the CDR3 is TGTGCCAGCACTGGGGGGTCCGCTCAGCCCCAGCATTTT.

This chain links TRBV5-5 with TRBJ1-2; no clear D gene. The CDR3 covers 14 residues. V was cut by 2 bases and J by 1 base, with 9 bases left in between. Germline loops: CDR1 SGHKS, CDR2 YYEKEE (reference sequence). The CDR3 DNA reads TGTGCCAGCAGCTTATTCCTTAGTAACTATGGCTACACCTTC. Translation: CASSLFLSNYGYTF.

The chain recombines TRBV30 with TRBJ2-3; a possible D gene is TRBD1 (6 bases). The germline V gene has CDR1 GTSNPN and CDR2 SVGIG (reference sequence). The length of the CDR3 is 14 residues. The V end was cut by 1 base, the J end by 1 base, with 9 bases between. The CDR3 DNA reads as TGTGCCTGGAGTGCGGCAGGGGGCACAGATACGCAGTATTTT. As protein: CAWSAAGGTDTQYF.

The chain employs TRBV5-1 and TRBJ2-5; 10 nucleotides match TRBD1. Per the germline V gene, CDR1 is SGHRS and CDR2 is YFSETQ. CDR3 size: 14 residues. V shed 4 bases and J 5 bases; nucleotides not matched to a gene: 5. DNA for the CDR3: TGCGCCAGCAGCCCGACAGGGGGCGGGGAGACCCAGTACTTC. It codes for CASSPTGGGETQYF.

The rearrangement uses TRBV5-1 and TRBJ1-6; TRBD1 is a possible D gene (5 bases). The CDR3 runs to 15 residues. Trimming removed 0 bases at V and 8 bases at J, with 12 bases between. CDR1 is SGHRS and CDR2 is YFSETQ in the germline V gene. The CDR3 DNA sequence: TGCGCCAGCAGCTTGGCTGGCCAGGGATATTCACCCCTCCACTTT. It specifies CASSLAGQGYSPLHF.

The chain couples TRBV2 to TRBJ1-1; TRBD1 is a possible D gene (6 bases). V was clipped by 7 bases and J by 1 base, with 10 bases between them. Germline V gives CDR1 SNHLY, CDR2 FYNNEI. CDR3 size: 13 residues. The chain's CDR3 is CASNLDRNTEAFF. The CDR3 DNA reads as TGTGCCAGCAATCTGGACAGGAACACTGAAGCTTTCTTT.

The CDR3 sequence is CATSDARNSREQFF. The DNA of the CDR3 is TGTGCCACCAGTGACGCCCGCAACAGTCGTGAGCAGTTCTTC. The chain combines TRBV24-1 with TRBJ2-1; D not certain. The CDR3 has 14 amino acids. V gave up 4 bases and J gave up 9 bases, with 15 bases separating them. Germline CDR1 reads KGHDR; CDR2 reads SFDVKD.

This rearrangement joins TRBV19 to TRBJ1-2, with 7 bases aligning to TRBD1. CDR3 length equals 15 residues. Trimming cost V 8 bases and J 8 bases; bases outside gene matches: 17. Germline V gene data show CDR1 as LNHDA and CDR2 as SQIVND (reference sequence). The CDR3 spells CASGPGQISVDGYTF. The DNA for the CDR3 is TGTGCCAGTGGTCCGGGACAGATATCGGTCGACGGCTACACCTTC.

The chain combines TRBV5-1 with TRBJ2-3, with D perhaps matching TRBD2 (5 bases). Trimming pared 3 bases from V and 1 base from J, leaving 12 bases between. The germline V gene encodes CDR1 SGHRS and CDR2 YFSETQ. The CDR3 is made up of 15 amino acids. The CDR3 here is CASSSDGRGTDTQYF. The CDR3 DNA sequence: TGCGCCAGCAGCTCTGATGGGAGAGGCACAGATACGCAGTATTTT.

This chain joins TRBV10-1 and TRBJ1-4; TRBD1 aligns across 8 bases. This CDR3 comprises 12 residues. CDR1 and CDR2 from the germline V gene are WNHNN and SYGVQD (reference sequence). V shed 4 bases, J shed 8 bases, and the junction held 0 bases outside the gene matches. CDR3 in amino acids: CASSGTGEKLFF. For the CDR3, the DNA is TGCGCCAGCAGTGGGACAGGGGAAAAACTGTTTTTT.

The chain couples TRBV5-8 to TRBJ2-2; TRBD1 matches at 10 bases. Germline V CDR1 and CDR2: SGHTS, YDEGEE. CDR3 length equals 15 residues. J gave up 2 bases and V 4 bases, and 2 bases lay outside the gene matches. CDR3 sequence: CASSLTGGNTGELFF. CDR3 DNA: TGTGCCAGCAGCCTGACAGGGGGCAACACCGGGGAGCTGTTTTTT.

This chain joins TRBV9 and TRBJ2-5; 8 bases line up with TRBD1. V lost 4 bases to trimming and J lost 0 bases; unmatched junction nucleotides: 5. This CDR3 is 15 amino acids long. Germline CDR1 is SGDLS and CDR2 is YYNGEE. CDR3 in DNA: TGTGCCAGCAGCTCCCACAGGGGGAACCAAGAGACCCAGTACTTC. Residues: CASSSHRGNQETQYF.